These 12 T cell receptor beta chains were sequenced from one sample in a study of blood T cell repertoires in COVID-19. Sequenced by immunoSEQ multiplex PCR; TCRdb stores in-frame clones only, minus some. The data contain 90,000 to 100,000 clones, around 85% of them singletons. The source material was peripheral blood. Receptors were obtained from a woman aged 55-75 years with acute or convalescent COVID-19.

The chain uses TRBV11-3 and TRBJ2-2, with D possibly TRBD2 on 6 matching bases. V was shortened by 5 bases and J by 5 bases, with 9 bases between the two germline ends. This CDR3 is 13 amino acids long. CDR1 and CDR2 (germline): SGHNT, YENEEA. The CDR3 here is CASSPGTTGELFF. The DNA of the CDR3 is TGTGCCAGCAGCCCCGGGACTACCGGGGAGCTGTTTTTT.

The CDR3 spells CASTPRGGSYNEQFF. CDR3 DNA: TGTGCCAGTACCCCGAGGGGGGGGTCCTACAATGAGCAGTTCTTC. V usage is TRBV19 and J usage is TRBJ2-1, with a tentative D call TRBD2 (7 bases). There are 15 residues in the CDR3. Germline CDR1 reads LNHDA; CDR2 reads SQIVND (reference sequence). Trimming left V 7 bases short and J 1 base short, with 14 bases between. Full variable domain (outside the CDR3, taken from reference TRBV19 and TRBJ2-1): DGGITQSPKYLFRKEGQNVTLSCEQNLNHDAMYWYRQDPGQGLRLIYYSQIVNDFQKGDIAEGYSVSREKKESFPLTVTSAQKNPTAFYLCASTPRGGSYNEQFFGPGTRLTVL.

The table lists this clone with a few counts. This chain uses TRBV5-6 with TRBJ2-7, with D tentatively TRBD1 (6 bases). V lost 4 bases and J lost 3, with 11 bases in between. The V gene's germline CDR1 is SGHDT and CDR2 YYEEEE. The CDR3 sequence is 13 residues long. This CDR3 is CASSPGHVYEQYF. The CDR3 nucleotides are TGTGCCAGCAGCCCGGGACACGTCTACGAGCAGTACTTC.

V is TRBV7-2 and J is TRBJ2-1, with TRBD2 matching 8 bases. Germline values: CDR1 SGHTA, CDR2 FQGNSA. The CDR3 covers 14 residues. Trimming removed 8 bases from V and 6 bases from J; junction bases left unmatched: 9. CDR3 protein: CASGLAGRTNEQFF. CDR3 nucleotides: TGTGCCAGCGGATTAGCGGGGAGAACCAATGAGCAGTTCTTC.

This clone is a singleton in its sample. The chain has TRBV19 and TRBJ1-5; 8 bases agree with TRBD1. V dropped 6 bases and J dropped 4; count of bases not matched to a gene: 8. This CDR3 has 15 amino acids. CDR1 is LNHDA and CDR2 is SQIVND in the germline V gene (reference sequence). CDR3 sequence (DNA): TGTGCCAGTAGCGTGATGGGACAGGCGAATCAGCCCCAGCATTTT. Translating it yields CASSVMGQANQPQHF.

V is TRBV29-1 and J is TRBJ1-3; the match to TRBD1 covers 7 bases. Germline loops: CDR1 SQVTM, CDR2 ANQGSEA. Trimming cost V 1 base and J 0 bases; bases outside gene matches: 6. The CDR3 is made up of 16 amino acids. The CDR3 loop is CSVEVFGQVSGNTIYF. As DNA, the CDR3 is TGCAGCGTTGAAGTATTTGGACAGGTCTCTGGAAACACCATATATTTT.

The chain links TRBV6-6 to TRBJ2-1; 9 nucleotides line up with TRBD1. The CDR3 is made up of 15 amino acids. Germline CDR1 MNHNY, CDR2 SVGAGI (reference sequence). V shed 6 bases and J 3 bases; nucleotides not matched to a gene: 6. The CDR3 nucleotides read TGTGCCAGCAGCCCAGGGACAGGGAACTACAATGAGCAGTTCTTC. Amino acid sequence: CASSPGTGNYNEQFF.

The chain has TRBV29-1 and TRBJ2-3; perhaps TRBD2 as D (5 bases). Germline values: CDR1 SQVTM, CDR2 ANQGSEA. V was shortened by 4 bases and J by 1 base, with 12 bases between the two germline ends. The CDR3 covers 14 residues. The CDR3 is CSVGQEVGTDTQYF. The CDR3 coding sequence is TGCAGCGTTGGGCAGGAGGTCGGCACAGATACGCAGTATTTT.

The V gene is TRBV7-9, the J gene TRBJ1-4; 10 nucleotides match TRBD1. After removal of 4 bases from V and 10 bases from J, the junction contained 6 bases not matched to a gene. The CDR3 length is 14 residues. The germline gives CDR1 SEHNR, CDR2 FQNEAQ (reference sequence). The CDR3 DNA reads TGTGCCAGCAGCTCGGGACAGGGGATAGGAAAACTGTTTTTT. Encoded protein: CASSSGQGIGKLFF.

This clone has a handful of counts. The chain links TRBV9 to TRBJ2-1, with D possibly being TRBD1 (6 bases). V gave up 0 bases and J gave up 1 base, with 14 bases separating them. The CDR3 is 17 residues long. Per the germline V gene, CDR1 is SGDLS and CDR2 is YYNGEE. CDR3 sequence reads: CASSVVSSQGSYNEQFF. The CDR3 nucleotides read TGTGCCAGCAGCGTAGTCTCAAGTCAGGGGTCCTACAATGAGCAGTTCTTC.

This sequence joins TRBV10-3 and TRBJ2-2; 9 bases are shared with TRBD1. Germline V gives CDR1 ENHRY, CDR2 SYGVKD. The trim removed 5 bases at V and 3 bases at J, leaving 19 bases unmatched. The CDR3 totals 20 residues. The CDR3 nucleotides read TGTGCCATCAGTCCGGCAGGACAGGGGTTAAGAAATTATTACACCGGGGAGCTGTTTTTT. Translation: CAISPAGQGLRNYYTGELFF.

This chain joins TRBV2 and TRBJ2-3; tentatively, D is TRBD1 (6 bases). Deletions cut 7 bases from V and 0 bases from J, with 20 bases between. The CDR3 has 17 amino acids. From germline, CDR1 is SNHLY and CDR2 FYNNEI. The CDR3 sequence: CASKRGMAAGSTDTQYF. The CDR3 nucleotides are TGTGCCAGCAAAAGGGGGATGGCAGCCGGAAGCACAGATACGCAGTATTTT.